A selection of T cell receptor beta chains follows, all from one sample in a study of control samples from healthy donors and cancer patients. Assay: immunoSEQ multiplex PCR; the TCRdb copy retains only in-frame clones and omits some. This sample yields 15,000 to 17,000 clones, of which over 80% are seen a single time; 9.5% to 13% belongs to the top ten. Sequencing input: PBMCs. All receptors come from a woman in her seventies with colorectal cancer. Each CDR3 is given with its conserved first and last residue. A D gene is named only where the DNA matches it firmly. Clone size is not always given. Where it is, it says once, few, many or a class for expanded clones.

j_call v_call d_call cdr3_length clone_size cdr3_nt cdr3_aa
TRBJ1-4 TRBV7-2 . 15 . TGTGCCAGCAGCTTATCACCGGCAACTAATGAAAAACTGTTTTTT CASSLSPATNEKLFF
TRBJ2-7 TRBV11-3 . 16 once TGTGCCAGCAGCTTAGGTCTCGGGACGGGTTGGATCGAGCAGTACTTC CASSLGLGTGWIEQYF
TRBJ1-5 TRBV19 . 13 few TGTGCCAGTAGTCAGTGGGAGCATCAGCCCCAGCATTTT CASSQWEHQPQHF
TRBJ1-1 TRBV7-8 TRBD1 16 . TGTGCCAGCAGCGTCACCCCTGACAGGGGGTACACTGAAGCTTTCTTT CASSVTPDRGYTEAFF
TRBJ1-4 TRBV7-8 . 17 . TGTGCCAGCAGCCAGCGGGAGGCAGACACAACTAATGAAAAACTGTTTTTT CASSQREADTTNEKLFF
TRBJ2-5 TRBV11-2 . 13 . TGTGCCAGCAGCTTAGGGTCGGCAGAGACCCAGTACTTC CASSLGSAETQYF
TRBJ2-7 TRBV4-1 . 13 once TGCGCCAGCAGCCAAGATGACTACTACGAGCAGTACTTC CASSQDDYYEQYF
TRBJ1-3 TRBV3-1/TRBV3-2 . 13 . TGTGCCAGCAGCCAAGGGGTTGGAAACACCATATATTTT CASSQGVGNTIYF
TRBJ2-7 TRBV6-5 TRBD2 16 large TGTGCCAGCAGTTACGACGCACTAGCGGGATTCTACGAGCAGTACTTC CASSYDALAGFYEQYF
TRBJ2-1 TRBV12-5 . 15 . TGTGCTAGTGGCCCCGGGGAGACAGGGAGGAATGAGCAGTTCTTC CASGPGETGRNEQFF
TRBJ2-3 TRBV5-8 . 14 few TGTGCCAGCAGCTTGAGTGGAAGCACAGATACGCAGTATTTT CASSLSGSTDTQYF
TRBJ2-7 TRBV5-6 . 17 . TGTGCCAGCAGCTTTAACCCCGGGACCACCAGAACCTACGAGCAGTACTTC CASSFNPGTTRTYEQYF
TRBJ2-7 TRBV7-8 . 14 . TGTGCCAGCAGCTTAATGGACGCCTCCTACGAGCAGTACTTC CASSLMDASYEQYF
TRBJ2-4 TRBV12-5 . 14 . TGTGCTAGTGGTTTGGTAAACAGGGAAAACATTCAGTACTTC CASGLVNRENIQYF
TRBJ2-1 TRBV7-2 TRBD1 14 . TGTGCCAGCAGCCCCCGGGACAGGGTCAATGAGCAGTTCTTC CASSPRDRVNEQFF
TRBJ2-7 TRBV4-3 . 15 few TGCGCCAGCAGCCAAGATGAGCTCAGCTCCTACGAGCAGTACTTC CASSQDELSSYEQYF
TRBJ2-3 TRBV6-2/TRBV6-3 . 14 . TGTGCCAGCAGTTTTGGATCACATCGCGATACGCAGTATTTT CASSFGSHRDTQYF
TRBJ2-7 TRBV23-1 . 17 once TGCGCCAGCAGTCAATCCGGGACCTCAGGGAGGCCTTACGAGCAGTACTTC CASSQSGTSGRPYEQYF
TRBJ2-3 TRBV3-1/TRBV3-2 . 16 . TGTGCCAGCAGCCTTCGAGTGGGGTCAGGTGTTGATACGCAGTATTTT CASSLRVGSGVDTQYF
TRBJ1-5 TRBV30 . 15 . TGTGCCTGGACCCCCAGAGGCCTTAGCAATCAGCCCCAGCATTTT CAWTPRGLSNQPQHF
TRBJ1-2 TRBV29-1 TRBD1 13 . TGCAGCGTTTGGGGACAGGGCGTCTATGGCTACACCTTC CSVWGQGVYGYTF
TRBJ2-5 TRBV7-8 . 15 . TGTGCCAGCAGGGAAGGGCGAATACTCCAAGAGACCCAGTACTTC CASREGRILQETQYF
TRBJ2-7 TRBV4-3 . 16 . TGCGCCAGCAGCCACCGCCTTGGGGCAGCAACGGACGAGCAGTACTTC CASSHRLGAATDEQYF
TRBJ1-5 TRBV27 TRBD1 15 . TGTGCCAGCAGTTTAGGGACAGGCGGCAATCAGCCCCAGCATTTT CASSLGTGGNQPQHF
TRBJ2-5 TRBV25-1 . 9 . TGTGCCACCGGGGAGGACCAGTACTTC CATGEDQYF
TRBJ1-2 TRBV7-9 . 12 . TGTGCCAGCAGAAGGGTTGACTATGGCTACACCTTC CASRRVDYGYTF
TRBJ2-1 TRBV19 TRBD2 18 . TGTGCCAGTAGTATAGCGAGCCTACTAGCGGGGGGGACCCATGAGCAGTTCTTC CASSIASLLAGGTHEQFF
TRBJ1-2 TRBV6-2/TRBV6-3 . 15 . TGTGCCAGCAGTGTTGGTCCAGGGGCGAGTTATGGCTACACCTTC CASSVGPGASYGYTF
TRBJ1-2 TRBV7-2 . 13 . TGTGCCAGCAGCCCTCAGGGGAACTATGGCTACACCTTC CASSPQGNYGYTF
TRBJ2-3 TRBV19 TRBD2 15 . TGTGCCAGTAGTATCTTCAGCGGGGGCACAGATACGCAGTATTTT CASSIFSGGTDTQYF
TRBJ2-2 TRBV2 TRBD2 19 . TGTGCCAGCAGTGAAGCCACTAGCGGGAGAAGGGCGAACACCGGGGAGCTGTTTTTT CASSEATSGRRANTGELFF
TRBJ1-1 TRBV9 . 13 . TGTGCCAGCAGCCCCCACACGGAGGCTGAAGCTTTCTTT CASSPHTEAEAFF
TRBJ2-7 TRBV7-2 TRBD1 13 once TGTGCCAGCAGCCGAGACAGGGAGTACGAGCAGTACTTC CASSRDREYEQYF
TRBJ2-1 TRBV5-6 . 12 once TGTGCCAGCACTCAAACAGGGAGGGGGCAGTTCTTC CASTQTGRGQFF
TRBJ1-3 TRBV4-3 . 16 . TGCGCCAGCAGCCAAGCGGACATTCGTTCTGGAAACACCATATATTTT CASSQADIRSGNTIYF
TRBJ2-1 TRBV19 TRBD2 18 . TGTGCCAGTAGTTCCGGGACTAGCGGGAGTAAACGCTACAATGAGCAGTTCTTC CASSSGTSGSKRYNEQFF
TRBJ1-5 TRBV18 . 14 . TGTGCCAGCTCACCACAGGGGCAGAATCAGCCCCAGCATTTT CASSPQGQNQPQHF
TRBJ1-1 TRBV6-4 . 16 few TGTGCCAGCAGTGACAACGGCCGCAGGGGGAACACTGAAGCTTTCTTT CASSDNGRRGNTEAFF
TRBJ2-1 TRBV6-4 TRBD1 13 once TGTGCCAGCAGTGAGGGCAGGGGGACTGAGCAGTTCTTC CASSEGRGTEQFF
TRBJ2-2 TRBV2 TRBD2 15 . TGTGCCAGCAGTGAGAAGCTAGCGGGAGCCGGGGAGCTGTTTTTT CASSEKLAGAGELFF
TRBJ2-7 TRBV11-3 TRBD2 16 . TGTGCCAGCAGCTTAGCCGCTAGCGGTATACTCTACGAGCAGTACTTC CASSLAASGILYEQYF